The rows below give T cell receptor beta chains drawn from one sample of a study of control samples from healthy donors and cancer patients. Produced via immunoSEQ multiplex PCR; TCRdb's table is partial and in-frame only. The sample includes about 190,000 clones, approximately 92% of them seen just once. The sequencing input was blood. These receptors originate from a man aged 18 to 29 in good health. Both conserved end residues are part of each CDR3. Each record gives: D gene, V gene, J gene, clone size, CDR3 protein, CDR3 DNA. D genes are given only for firm matches. The size field is filled for only some rows; it gives once, few, many or a size class.

d_gene: NA; v_gene: TRBV27; j_gene: TRBJ2-7; abundance: NA; CDR3aa: CASSWGSSYEQYF; CDR3nt: TGTGCCAGCAGCTGGGGGAGCTCCTACGAGCAGTACTTC
d_gene: TRBD1; v_gene: TRBV27; j_gene: TRBJ2-4; abundance: NA; CDR3aa: CASSSDRVQNIQYF; CDR3nt: TGTGCCAGCAGTTCGGACAGGGTCCAAAACATTCAGTACTTC
d_gene: NA; v_gene: TRBV20-1; j_gene: TRBJ2-7; abundance: few; CDR3aa: CSANIAYEQYF; CDR3nt: TGCAGTGCTAATATAGCCTACGAGCAGTACTTC
d_gene: TRBD2; v_gene: TRBV15; j_gene: TRBJ2-1; abundance: NA; CDR3aa: CATSKHLVRLASVNEQFF; CDR3nt: TGTGCCACCAGCAAACACCTAGTGAGACTAGCTTCGGTGAATGAGCAGTTCTTC
d_gene: NA; v_gene: TRBV18; j_gene: TRBJ1-4; abundance: NA; CDR3aa: CASSPQGLTNEKLFF; CDR3nt: TGTGCCAGCTCACCTCAGGGGTTGACTAATGAAAAACTGTTTTTT
d_gene: NA; v_gene: TRBV3-1/TRBV3-2; j_gene: TRBJ2-3; abundance: NA; CDR3aa: CASSEQGITDTQYF; CDR3nt: TGTGCCAGCAGCGAACAGGGAATCACAGATACGCAGTATTTT
d_gene: NA; v_gene: TRBV6-2/TRBV6-3; j_gene: TRBJ2-5; abundance: NA; CDR3aa: CASSSPSAMFQETQYF; CDR3nt: TGTGCCAGCAGCAGTCCTAGCGCCATGTTCCAAGAGACCCAGTACTTC
d_gene: NA; v_gene: TRBV12-3/TRBV12-4; j_gene: TRBJ1-5; abundance: NA; CDR3aa: CASRDLSNQPQHF; CDR3nt: TGTGCCAGCAGAGATTTGAGCAATCAGCCCCAGCATTTT
d_gene: NA; v_gene: TRBV30; j_gene: TRBJ1-6; abundance: NA; CDR3aa: CAWSVFLAGVDNNSPLHF; CDR3nt: TGTGCCTGGAGTGTATTCTTGGCCGGGGTGGATAATAATTCACCCCTCCACTTT
d_gene: TRBD1; v_gene: TRBV27; j_gene: TRBJ2-1; abundance: NA; CDR3aa: CASSFPGTRGNEQFF; CDR3nt: TGTGCCAGCAGTTTCCCCGGGACCAGGGGGAATGAGCAGTTCTTC
d_gene: NA; v_gene: TRBV5-1; j_gene: TRBJ2-7; abundance: NA; CDR3aa: CASSVGQSYEQYF; CDR3nt: TGCGCCAGCAGCGTCGGACAGTCATACGAGCAGTACTTC
d_gene: TRBD1; v_gene: TRBV30; j_gene: TRBJ1-6; abundance: NA; CDR3aa: CASPGTGSNSPLHF; CDR3nt: TGTGCCTCTCCAGGGACAGGGTCGAATTCACCCCTCCACTTT
d_gene: NA; v_gene: TRBV2; j_gene: TRBJ2-2; abundance: NA; CDR3aa: CASSEWAGELFF; CDR3nt: TGTGCCAGCAGTGAATGGGCCGGGGAGCTGTTTTTT
d_gene: NA; v_gene: TRBV3-1/TRBV3-2; j_gene: TRBJ2-3; abundance: NA; CDR3aa: CASSQARTDTQYF; CDR3nt: TGTGCCAGCAGCCAAGCCCGGACAGATACGCAGTATTTT
d_gene: NA; v_gene: TRBV12-3/TRBV12-4; j_gene: TRBJ2-2; abundance: NA; CDR3aa: CASSPPIGELFF; CDR3nt: TGTGCCAGCAGTCCCCCGATTGGGGAGCTGTTTTTT
d_gene: NA; v_gene: TRBV5-5; j_gene: TRBJ2-3; abundance: NA; CDR3aa: CASTLTGYSTDTQYF; CDR3nt: TGTGCCAGCACTCTGACGGGCTACTCCACAGATACGCAGTATTTT
d_gene: NA; v_gene: TRBV30; j_gene: TRBJ2-7; abundance: NA; CDR3aa: CAWSVHTGGGGQYF; CDR3nt: TGTGCCTGGAGTGTACATACAGGAGGGGGCGGGCAGTACTTC
d_gene: NA; v_gene: TRBV5-1; j_gene: TRBJ1-1; abundance: once; CDR3aa: CASSLGPTNTEAFF; CDR3nt: TGCGCCAGCAGCTTGGGACCTACGAACACTGAAGCTTTCTTT
d_gene: TRBD2; v_gene: TRBV24-1; j_gene: TRBJ2-1; abundance: NA; CDR3aa: CATSALSGGEYNEQFF; CDR3nt: TGTGCCACCAGTGCCTTAAGCGGGGGAGAGTACAATGAGCAGTTCTTC
d_gene: NA; v_gene: TRBV5-5; j_gene: TRBJ1-1; abundance: NA; CDR3aa: CASSSYRASVTEAFF; CDR3nt: TGTGCCAGCAGCAGCTACAGGGCCTCCGTCACTGAAGCTTTCTTT
d_gene: NA; v_gene: TRBV5-6; j_gene: TRBJ1-1; abundance: few; CDR3aa: CASSLYGGGLEGAFF; CDR3nt: TGTGCCAGCAGCTTGTATGGGGGAGGATTGGAGGGAGCTTTCTTT
d_gene: NA; v_gene: TRBV3-1/TRBV3-2; j_gene: TRBJ2-5; abundance: NA; CDR3aa: CASSQGTDQETQYF; CDR3nt: TGTGCCAGCAGCCAAGGGACAGACCAAGAGACCCAGTACTTC
d_gene: TRBD1; v_gene: TRBV19; j_gene: TRBJ1-1; abundance: once; CDR3aa: CASSFDRGAFF; CDR3nt: TGTGCCAGTAGCTTTGACAGGGGAGCTTTCTTT
d_gene: NA; v_gene: TRBV12-3/TRBV12-4; j_gene: TRBJ1-1; abundance: NA; CDR3aa: CASTLDGNTEAFF; CDR3nt: TGTGCCAGCACCTTGGATGGGAACACTGAAGCTTTCTTT
d_gene: NA; v_gene: TRBV5-5; j_gene: TRBJ1-4; abundance: NA; CDR3aa: CASSSGDRLATNEKLFF; CDR3nt: TGTGCCAGCAGCTCAGGGGACCGCCTTGCAACTAATGAAAAACTGTTTTTT
d_gene: NA; v_gene: TRBV4-2; j_gene: TRBJ1-1; abundance: NA; CDR3aa: CASSQDGKGEAFF; CDR3nt: TGTGCCAGCAGCCAAGATGGCAAGGGCGAAGCTTTCTTT
d_gene: NA; v_gene: TRBV3-1/TRBV3-2; j_gene: TRBJ2-7; abundance: NA; CDR3aa: CASSRESYEQYF; CDR3nt: TGTGCCAGCAGCCGAGAATCCTACGAGCAGTACTTC
d_gene: NA; v_gene: TRBV14; j_gene: TRBJ2-7; abundance: NA; CDR3aa: CASSQDSKEDYEQYF; CDR3nt: TGTGCCAGCAGCCAAGATTCGAAAGAAGACTACGAGCAGTACTTC
d_gene: NA; v_gene: TRBV7-2; j_gene: TRBJ2-7; abundance: NA; CDR3aa: CASGAGSYEQYF; CDR3nt: TGTGCCAGCGGGGCCGGATCCTACGAGCAGTACTTC
d_gene: TRBD2; v_gene: TRBV5-1; j_gene: TRBJ2-1; abundance: NA; CDR3aa: CATRDRLAGGDEQFF; CDR3nt: TGCGCCACCCGGGACAGACTAGCGGGGGGAGATGAGCAGTTCTTC
d_gene: NA; v_gene: TRBV12-5; j_gene: TRBJ2-5; abundance: NA; CDR3aa: CASLGTTETQYF; CDR3nt: TGTGCTAGCCTCGGGACAACAGAGACCCAGTACTTC
d_gene: TRBD2; v_gene: TRBV7-9; j_gene: TRBJ2-4; abundance: NA; CDR3aa: CASSLAIAGEIQYF; CDR3nt: TGTGCCAGCAGCTTAGCGATAGCGGGGGAAATTCAGTACTTC
d_gene: TRBD1; v_gene: TRBV27; j_gene: TRBJ1-5; abundance: few; CDR3aa: CASIYRQGEGNQPQHF; CDR3nt: TGTGCCAGCATATACCGACAGGGCGAGGGCAATCAGCCCCAGCATTTT
d_gene: NA; v_gene: TRBV5-1; j_gene: TRBJ1-1; abundance: NA; CDR3aa: CASRREGVNTEAFF; CDR3nt: TGCGCCAGCAGGCGAGAGGGGGTAAACACTGAAGCTTTCTTT
d_gene: TRBD1; v_gene: TRBV10-3; j_gene: TRBJ1-1; abundance: once; CDR3aa: CAISESAQGGAAFF; CDR3nt: TGTGCCATCAGTGAGTCCGCTCAGGGGGGGGCAGCTTTCTTT
d_gene: NA; v_gene: TRBV28; j_gene: TRBJ2-7; abundance: NA; CDR3aa: CASRPPGNSYEQYF; CDR3nt: TGTGCCAGCAGGCCCCCGGGAAACTCCTACGAGCAGTACTTC
d_gene: NA; v_gene: TRBV6-5; j_gene: TRBJ2-1; abundance: NA; CDR3aa: CASSPTGGYNEQFF; CDR3nt: TGTGCCAGCAGCCCGACAGGTGGCTACAATGAGCAGTTCTTC
d_gene: TRBD1; v_gene: TRBV5-1; j_gene: TRBJ2-2; abundance: once; CDR3aa: CASSAQGTGELFF; CDR3nt: TGCGCCAGCAGCGCACAGGGGACCGGGGAGCTGTTTTTT
d_gene: NA; v_gene: TRBV6-5; j_gene: TRBJ1-2; abundance: NA; CDR3aa: CASSPDRYRGYTF; CDR3nt: TGTGCCAGCAGCCCCGACCGGTACAGAGGCTACACCTTC